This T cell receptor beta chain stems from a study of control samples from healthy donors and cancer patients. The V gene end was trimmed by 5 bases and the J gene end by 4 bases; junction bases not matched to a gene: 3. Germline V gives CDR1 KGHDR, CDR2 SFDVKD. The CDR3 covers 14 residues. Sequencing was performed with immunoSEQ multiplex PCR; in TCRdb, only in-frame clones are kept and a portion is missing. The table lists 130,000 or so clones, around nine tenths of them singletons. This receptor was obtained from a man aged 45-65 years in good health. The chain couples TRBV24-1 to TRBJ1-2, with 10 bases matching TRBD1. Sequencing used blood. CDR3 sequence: CATSAGQGVYGYTF. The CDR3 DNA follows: TGTGCCACCAGTGCCGGACAGGGGGTCTATGGCTACACCTTC.